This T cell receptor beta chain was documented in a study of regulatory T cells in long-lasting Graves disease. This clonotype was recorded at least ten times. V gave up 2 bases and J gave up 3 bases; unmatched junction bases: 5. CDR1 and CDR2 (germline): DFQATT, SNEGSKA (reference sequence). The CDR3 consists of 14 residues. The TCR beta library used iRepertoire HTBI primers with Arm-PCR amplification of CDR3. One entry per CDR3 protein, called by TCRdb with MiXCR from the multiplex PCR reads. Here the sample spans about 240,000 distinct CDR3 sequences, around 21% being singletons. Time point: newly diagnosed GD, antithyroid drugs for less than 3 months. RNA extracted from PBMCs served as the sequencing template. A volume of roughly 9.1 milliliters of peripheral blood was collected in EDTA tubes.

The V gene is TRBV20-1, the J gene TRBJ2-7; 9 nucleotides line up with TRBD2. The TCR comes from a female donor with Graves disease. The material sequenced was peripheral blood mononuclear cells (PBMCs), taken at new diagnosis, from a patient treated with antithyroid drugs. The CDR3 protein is CSARRLAANYEQYF. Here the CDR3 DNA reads TGCAGTGCTAGACGACTAGCGGCTAACTACGAGCAGTACTTC.